This T cell receptor (beta chain) was retrieved from a study of a mutant IDH1 vaccine in newly diagnosed glioma. TCRdb's copy holds only in-frame clones and misses some; the assay was immunoSEQ multiplex PCR. The sample contains 85,000 to 100,000 clones, about four fifths of which appear only once. Time point meaning: baseline, week 1 (first vaccination visit). Described treatment: pre-vaccination baseline after standard-of-care therapy. The starting material was PBMCs, obtained from a glioma patient treated with radiotherapy, temozolomide or both. This TCR came from a man in his forties or fifties with glioma.

DNA for the CDR3: TGTGCCAGCAGTTCTACAGGGGTGTATGGCTACACCTTC. Translating it yields CASSSTGVYGYTF. V usage is TRBV28 and J usage is TRBJ1-2; 7 bases are a match to TRBD1. Germline loops: CDR1 MDHEN, CDR2 SYDVKM. The V segment lost 4 bases and the J segment 5 bases; nucleotides outside the gene matches: 4. This CDR3 has 13 amino acids.